These 31 T cell receptor beta chains originate from one sample sequenced in a study of technical replicates of blood from a handful of donors. The assay was immunoSEQ multiplex PCR, and TCRdb's table has in-frame clones only and misses some. Among roughly 79,000 clones listed, 91% were seen once. The specimen sequenced was T cells isolated from PBMCs. All receptors come from a human donor in good health. Some clones in this sample may be carry-over from other donors' samples.

This chain uses TRBV11-3 with TRBJ1-2, with unresolved D. This CDR3 spans 13 amino acids. CDR1 SGHNT and CDR2 YENEEA come from the germline V gene. The V and J ends lost 4 bases and 8 bases respectively, with 14 bases between them. CDR3 bases: TGTGCCAGCAGCTCTCGCCCGGGGTCCGGCTACACCTTC. Translated: CASSSRPGSGYTF.

The chain combines TRBV9 with TRBJ2-5; TRBD2 matches 10 bases. TRBJ2-7 matches the DNA end more closely, so the J call is doubtful. The CDR3 covers 17 residues. The germline V gene has CDR1 SGDLS and CDR2 YYNGEE. In DNA form, the CDR3 reads TGTGCCAGCAGCGTAGAAGGCCGACTAGCGGGCCCCTACGAGCAGTACTTC. Its protein is CASSVEGRLAGPYEQYF.

Concerning this clone itself: Other DNA sequences in the sample encode the same CDR3. This chain uses TRBV5-1 with TRBJ2-3, with 8 bases aligning to TRBD2. Germline V gene lookup returns CDR1 SGHRS and CDR2 YFSETQ. The CDR3 is made up of 15 amino acids. Trimming took 2 bases from V and 0 from J; bases not matched to a gene: 2. For the CDR3, the DNA is TGCGCCAGCAGCTTCAGCGGGGGAAGCACAGATACGCAGTATTTT. It codes for CASSFSGGSTDTQYF.

V gene TRBV7-9 combines with J gene TRBJ2-2; TRBD2 matches 10 bases. The trim removed 4 bases at V and 1 base at J, leaving 3 bases unmatched. CDR1 is SEHNR, CDR2 FQNEAQ, per germline (reference sequence). The CDR3 has 16 residues. CDR3 bases: TGTGCCAGCAGCTATCGGACTAGCGGGAACACCGGGGAGCTGTTTTTT. It encodes CASSYRTSGNTGELFF.

The chain combines TRBV5-4 with TRBJ1-2; TRBD1 agrees at 8 bases. Germline V gene data show CDR1 as SGHNT and CDR2 as YYREEE (reference sequence). V was clipped by 6 bases and J by 4 bases; unmatched bases: 8. This CDR3 spans 14 amino acids. The CDR3 nucleotides read TGTGCCAGCACCGAAGGGACAGGACCCTATGGCTACACCTTC. Its protein is CASTEGTGPYGYTF. The variable domain in full, with the rest retrieved from reference TRBV5-4 and TRBJ1-2, is ETGVTQSPTHLIKTRGQQVTLRCSSQSGHNTVSWYQQALGQGPQFIFQYYREEENGRGNFPPRFSGLQFPNYSSELNVNALELDDSALYLCASTEGTGPYGYTFGSGTRLTVV.

This chain links TRBV19 with TRBJ2-7, with 7 bases matching TRBD2. The J segment lost 3 bases and the V segment lost 5 bases, leaving 4 bases of the junction unmatched. Per germline, CDR1 LNHDA and CDR2 SQIVND (reference sequence). The CDR3 covers 13 residues. The DNA of the CDR3 is TGTGCCAGTAGTTGGACGGGGGGCTACGAGCAGTACTTC. This translates into CASSWTGGYEQYF. The variable domain in full, with the rest retrieved from reference TRBV19 and TRBJ2-7, is DGGITQSPKYLFRKEGQNVTLSCEQNLNHDAMYWYRQDPGQGLRLIYYSQIVNDFQKGDIAEGYSVSREKKESFPLTVTSAQKNPTAFYLCASSWTGGYEQYFGPGTRLTVT.

The chain uses TRBV30 and TRBJ2-6; maybe TRBD1 (6 bases). The germline V and J ends were trimmed by 3 bases and 1 base, with 10 bases remaining between them. Germline V gives CDR1 GTSNPN, CDR2 SVGIG (reference sequence). CDR3 length: 15 amino acids. The CDR3 coding sequence is TGTGCCTGGAGGCCCACAGGGTCTGGGGCCAACGTCCTGACTTTC. Translating it yields CAWRPTGSGANVLTF.

The rearrangement joins TRBV5-8 to TRBJ1-5, with 9 bases matching TRBD1. The CDR3 covers 15 residues. The V gene end was trimmed by 0 bases and the J gene end by 8 bases; junction bases not matched to a gene: 6. Looked up from germline, CDR1 is SGHTS and CDR2 is YDEGEE. CDR3 coding DNA: TGTGCCAGCAGCTTGGGTACAGGGGGCAAAGAGCCCCAGCATTTT. This translates into CASSLGTGGKEPQHF.

The chain combines TRBV7-9 with TRBJ2-7; 8 nucleotides agree with TRBD2. Trimming cost V 6 bases and J 4 bases; bases outside gene matches: 5. Germline V gives CDR1 SEHNR, CDR2 FQNEAQ (reference sequence). The CDR3 is 13 residues long. The chain's CDR3 is CASRPGGPYEQYF. CDR3 DNA sequence: TGTGCCAGCAGGCCGGGAGGGCCTTACGAGCAGTACTTC.

The genes are TRBV5-8 and TRBJ2-1; D might be TRBD2 (6 bases). The CDR3 is 14 residues long. V was clipped by 4 bases and J by 4 bases, with 12 bases between them. CDR1 is SGHTS and CDR2 is YDEGEE in the germline V gene. The CDR3 sequence: CASSTGTLYNEQFF. CDR3 DNA: TGTGCCAGCAGCACCGGGACTTTATACAATGAGCAGTTCTTC.

In this sample, this clone turned up once. The chain links TRBV5-1 to TRBJ2-7; 8 bases line up with TRBD2. Germline values: CDR1 SGHRS, CDR2 YFSETQ. The CDR3 spans 17 residues. J gave up 7 bases and V 3 bases, and 18 bases lay outside the gene matches. The CDR3 DNA is TGCGCCAGCAGCTCCGTGTCGGGGGACGGGGGGGAACGAGAGCAGTACTTC. Translated, it gives CASSSVSGDGGEREQYF.

This sequence joins TRBV5-1 and TRBJ2-4; 8 bases agree with TRBD1. CDR1 is SGHRS, CDR2 YFSETQ, per germline. The CDR3 has 14 amino acids. J gave up 5 bases and V 1 base, and 2 bases lay outside the gene matches. The CDR3 DNA is TGCGCCAGCAGCTTGATGACAGGGGAAAACATTCAGTACTTC. Its translation: CASSLMTGENIQYF.

The V and J genes are TRBV6-5 and TRBJ2-7, with TRBD1 as a possible D gene (7 bases). V was pared by 6 bases and J by 3 bases, with 18 bases between. This CDR3 has 15 amino acids. Per germline, CDR1 MNHEY and CDR2 SVGAGI. DNA for the CDR3: TGTGCCAGCAGCCGGGGGACAGAGACACTCTACGAGCAGTACTTC. The encoded protein is CASSRGTETLYEQYF.

The chain carries TRBV5-1 and TRBJ2-3, with TRBD1 identical over 10 bases. CDR1 SGHRS and CDR2 YFSETQ come from the germline V gene. This CDR3 comprises 17 residues. Germline trimming cut 3 bases from V and 0 bases from J; bases unmatched to any gene: 7. The CDR3 sequence: CASSWGDRGPSTDTQYF. CDR3 nucleotides: TGCGCCAGCAGCTGGGGCGACAGGGGGCCGAGCACAGATACGCAGTATTTT.

The CDR3 reads CASSSSEAVGGLAHEQYF. The CDR3 nucleotides read TGTGCCAGCAGTTCGTCGGAGGCGGTTGGGGGACTTGCTCACGAGCAGTACTTC. The chain recombines TRBV28 with TRBJ2-7; tentatively, D is TRBD2 (6 bases). The length of the CDR3 is 18 residues. The germline CDR1 and CDR2 sequences are MDHEN and SYDVKM. V was trimmed by 4 bases and J by 5 bases, leaving 27 bases between them.

This chain uses TRBV18 with TRBJ1-2; 8 nucleotides agree with TRBD1. The V segment lost 2 bases and the J segment 13 bases; nucleotides outside the gene matches: 6. CDR1 and CDR2 from the germline V gene are KGHSH and LQKENI. The CDR3 loop spans 12 amino acids. The CDR3 DNA is TGTGCCAGCTCACCAAACAGGGGGTCTTCCACCTTC. It yields the protein CASSPNRGSSTF. Combining the CDR3 with reference TRBV18 and TRBJ1-2 gives the whole variable domain NAGVMQNPRHLVRRRGQEARLRCSPMKGHSHVYWYRQLPEEGLKFMVYLQKENIIDESGMPKERFSAEFPKEGPSILRIQQVVRGDSAAYFCASSPNRGSSTFGSGTRLTVV.

This clone was seen just once. The rearrangement joins TRBV27 to TRBJ2-1, with TRBD2 matching 11 bases. CDR1 and CDR2 (germline): MNHEY, SMNVEV (reference sequence). The CDR3 is 15 residues long. The J segment lost 0 bases and the V segment lost 8 bases, leaving 3 bases of the junction unmatched. As DNA, the CDR3 is TGTGCCAGCTCCCTAGCGGGGGGCTCCTACAATGAGCAGTTCTTC. Protein product: CASSLAGGSYNEQFF.

The chain combines TRBV7-8 with TRBJ1-1; 8 bases line up with TRBD1. The V gene's germline CDR1 is SGHVS and CDR2 FQNEAQ. Trimming cost V 2 bases and J 4 bases; bases outside gene matches: 3. The CDR3 has 14 amino acids. The CDR3 DNA sequence: TGTGCCAGCAGCTTATCAGGGGGCGTCACTGAAGCTTTCTTT. Translated: CASSLSGGVTEAFF.

The gene calls are TRBV5-1 and TRBJ2-3, with TRBD2 identical over 9 bases. The germline V gene encodes CDR1 SGHRS and CDR2 YFSETQ. V dropped 4 bases and J dropped 6; count of bases not matched to a gene: 3. This CDR3 is built from 13 residues. The CDR3 region is CASSPTSGDTQYF. The CDR3 bases are TGCGCCAGCAGCCCCACTAGCGGGGATACGCAGTATTTT.

The chain couples TRBV6-5 to TRBJ2-1; 9 bases are shared with TRBD2. This CDR3 is built from 12 residues. Germline-derived CDR1 and CDR2 are MNHEY and SVGAGI. The CDR3 DNA reads as TGTAGGCGGGGGGGGGTACAGAATGAGCAGTTCTTC. Protein product: CRRGGVQNEQFF.

The count of this clone is one. V usage is TRBV6-1 and J usage is TRBJ1-1, with TRBD1 matching over 7 bases. The length of the CDR3 is 18 residues. CDR1 is MNHNS and CDR2 is SASEGT in the germline V gene. Trimming took 3 bases from V and 5 from J; bases not matched to a gene: 18. CDR3: CASSERRRGQGRGTEAFF. The CDR3 nucleotides are TGTGCCAGCAGTGAGAGAAGGAGGGGGCAAGGGAGAGGGACTGAAGCTTTCTTT.

The chain couples TRBV30 to TRBJ1-5; D may be TRBD1 (5 bases). In germline, CDR1 is GTSNPN, CDR2 SVGIG (reference sequence). The CDR3 runs to 13 residues. CDR3 residues: CASSDTENQPQHF. CDR3 in DNA: TGTGCTTCCTCGGACACGGAGAATCAGCCCCAGCATTTT. The whole variable domain, filled in from reference TRBV30 and TRBJ1-5, reads SQTIHQWPATLVQPVGSPLSLECTVEGTSNPNLYWYRQAAGRGLQLLFYSVGIGQISSEVPQNLSASRPQDRQFILSSKKLLLSDSGFYLCASSDTENQPQHFGDGTRLSIL.

The chain has TRBV5-1 and TRBJ1-1; possibly TRBD1 for D (5 bases). V was cut by 0 bases and J by 5 bases, with 20 bases left in between. The CDR3 covers 17 residues. Looked up from germline, CDR1 is SGHRS and CDR2 is YFSETQ. Written as DNA, the CDR3 is TGCGCCAGCAGCTTGGACTCAACAAACGCGGGACCTACTGAAGCTTTCTTT. It codes for CASSLDSTNAGPTEAFF.

The chain recombines TRBV4-2 with TRBJ2-3, with D possibly TRBD2 on 6 matching bases. V lost 1 base to trimming and J lost 0 bases, with 17 bases between them. The CDR3 has 18 amino acids. Germline V gene lookup returns CDR1 LGHNA and CDR2 YNFKEQ. CDR3 DNA sequence: TGTGCCAGCAGCCAAGTAGGGGAGGATTACCCTAGCACAGATACGCAGTATTTT. It specifies CASSQVGEDYPSTDTQYF.

The chain recombines TRBV5-1 with TRBJ1-4; the D is unclear. Trimming pared 5 bases from V and 5 bases from J, leaving 4 bases between. CDR1 SGHRS and CDR2 YFSETQ come from the germline V gene. The CDR3 is made up of 11 amino acids. The DNA for the CDR3 is TGCGCCAGCAGGCGGAATGAAAAACTGTTTTTT. Translating gives CASRRNEKLFF.

The genes are TRBV9 and TRBJ2-3; the match to TRBD2 covers 7 bases. Germline trimming cut 3 bases from V and 0 bases from J; bases unmatched to any gene: 4. The germline CDR1 and CDR2 sequences are SGDLS and YYNGEE. CDR3 length: 15 amino acids. This CDR3 is CASSEAGTSTDTQYF. The CDR3, as DNA: TGTGCCAGCAGCGAAGCGGGAACTAGCACAGATACGCAGTATTTT.

The V call is TRBV29-1, the J call TRBJ1-5, with 7 bases identical to TRBD1. Germline CDR1 SQVTM, CDR2 ANQGSEA. This CDR3 is built from 15 residues. With V trimmed by 1 base and J by 4 bases, 7 bases remained unmatched. Here the CDR3 reads CSVEARRDRNQPQHF. The CDR3 DNA sequence: TGCAGCGTTGAAGCGCGGCGGGACAGAAATCAGCCCCAGCATTTT. Full variable domain (missing parts from reference TRBV29-1 and TRBJ1-5): SAVISQKPSRDICQRGTSLTIQCQVDSQVTMMFWYRQQPGQSLTLIATANQGSEATYESGFVIDKFPISRPNLTFSTLTVSNMSPEDSSIYLCSVEARRDRNQPQHFGDGTRLSIL.

This clone occurred once. J is TRBJ2-7 and V is TRBV25-1, with 7 bases aligning to TRBD2. The germline V gene encodes CDR1 MGHDK and CDR2 SYGVNS. CDR3 length: 15 residues. The trim removed 8 bases at V and 7 bases at J, leaving 17 bases unmatched. CDR3 nucleotide sequence: TGTGCCAGCGGCCCCCGGCGGGAGTTCTCTGGGGAGCAGTACTTC. This translates into CASGPRREFSGEQYF.

This clone turned up a few times. This chain connects TRBV30 to TRBJ1-5; TRBD1 matches at 10 bases. The length of the CDR3 is 12 residues. The V gene end was trimmed by 5 bases and the J gene end by 7 bases; junction bases not matched to a gene: 2. Germline assignment: CDR1 GTSNPN and CDR2 SVGIG (reference sequence). CDR3 in amino acids: CAWGTGEQPQHF. In DNA, the CDR3 is TGTGCCTGGGGGACAGGGGAACAGCCCCAGCATTTT.

There are a few counts of this clone. The V gene is TRBV29-1, the J gene TRBJ1-1; TRBD1 matches 8 bases. The CDR3 has 14 residues. V was pared by 5 bases and J by 4 bases, with 9 bases of the junction left unmatched. The germline V gene has CDR1 SQVTM and CDR2 ANQGSEA. This CDR3 reads CSVPRTGSITEAFF. The CDR3 DNA follows: TGCAGCGTTCCACGGACAGGGAGCATCACTGAAGCTTTCTTT.

V and J are TRBV6-6 and TRBJ1-2; 9 nucleotides line up with TRBD1. Trimming took 5 bases from V and 6 from J; bases not matched to a gene: 13. CDR1 is MNHNY and CDR2 is SVGAGI in the germline V gene (reference sequence). The CDR3 runs to 16 residues. Written as DNA, the CDR3 is TGTGCCAGCAGTCTTAATTCCGGGACAGGGTGGGATGGCTACACCTTC. Protein product: CASSLNSGTGWDGYTF.